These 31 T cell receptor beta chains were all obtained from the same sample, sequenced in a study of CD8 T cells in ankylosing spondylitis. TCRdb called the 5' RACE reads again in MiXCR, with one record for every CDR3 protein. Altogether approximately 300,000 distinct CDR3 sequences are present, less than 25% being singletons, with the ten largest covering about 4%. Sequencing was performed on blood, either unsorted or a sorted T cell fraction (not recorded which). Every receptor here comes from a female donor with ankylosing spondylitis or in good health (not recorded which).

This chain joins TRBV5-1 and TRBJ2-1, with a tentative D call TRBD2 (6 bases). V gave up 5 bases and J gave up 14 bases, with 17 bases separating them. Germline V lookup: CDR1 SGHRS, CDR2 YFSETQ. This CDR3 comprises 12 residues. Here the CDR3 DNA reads TGCGCCAGCAGTCCCGGGCAGGGAGGAAAGTTCTTC. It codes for CASSPGQGGKFF.

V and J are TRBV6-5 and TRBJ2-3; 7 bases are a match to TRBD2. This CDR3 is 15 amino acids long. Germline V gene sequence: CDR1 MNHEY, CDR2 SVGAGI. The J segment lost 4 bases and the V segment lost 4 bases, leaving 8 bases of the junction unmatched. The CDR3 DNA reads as TGTGCCAGCAGTTCTCTATCGGGGAGGGCAGATACGCAGTATTTT. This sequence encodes CASSSLSGRADTQYF.

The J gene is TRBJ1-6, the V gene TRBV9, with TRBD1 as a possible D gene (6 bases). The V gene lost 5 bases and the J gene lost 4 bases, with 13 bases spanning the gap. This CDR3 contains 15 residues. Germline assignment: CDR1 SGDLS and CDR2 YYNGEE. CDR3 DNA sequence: TGTGCCAGCAGTGAGGGGGGGACTTATAATTCACCCCTCCACTTT. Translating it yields CASSEGGTYNSPLHF.

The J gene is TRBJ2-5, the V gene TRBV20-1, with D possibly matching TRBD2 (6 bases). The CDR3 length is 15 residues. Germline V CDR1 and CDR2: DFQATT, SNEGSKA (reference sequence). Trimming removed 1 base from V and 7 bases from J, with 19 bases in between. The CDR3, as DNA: TGCAGTGCTAGAGGGGGGAGGAGGGCCCATGTGACCCAGTACTTC. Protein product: CSARGGRRAHVTQYF.

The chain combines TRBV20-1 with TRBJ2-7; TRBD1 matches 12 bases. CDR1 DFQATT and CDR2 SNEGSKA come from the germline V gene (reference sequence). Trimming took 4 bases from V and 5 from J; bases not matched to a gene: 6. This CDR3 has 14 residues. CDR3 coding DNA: TGCAGTGCTACCCGGGACAGGGGGCTCAACGAGCAGTACTTC. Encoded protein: CSATRDRGLNEQYF.

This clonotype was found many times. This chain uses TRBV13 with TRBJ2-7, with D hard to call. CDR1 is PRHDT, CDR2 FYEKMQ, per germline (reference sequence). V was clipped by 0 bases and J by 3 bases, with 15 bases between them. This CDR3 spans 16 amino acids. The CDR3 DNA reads TGTGCCAGCAGCTTAGGCATAGAGACACCAGTCTACGAGCAGTACTTC. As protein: CASSLGIETPVYEQYF.

The CDR3 bases are TGCAGTGCCCCTTTTAGTCCCCCCTACGAGCAGTACTTC. Its translation is CSAPFSPPYEQYF. The chain links TRBV20-1 to TRBJ2-7; unclear D gene. V gave up 6 bases and J gave up 2 bases, with 14 bases separating them. Germline CDR1 and CDR2: DFQATT and SNEGSKA (reference sequence). The length of the CDR3 is 13 residues.

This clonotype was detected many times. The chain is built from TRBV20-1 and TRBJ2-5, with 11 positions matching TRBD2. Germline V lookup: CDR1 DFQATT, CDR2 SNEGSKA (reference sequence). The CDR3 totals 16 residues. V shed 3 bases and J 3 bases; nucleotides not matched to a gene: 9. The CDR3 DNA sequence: TGCAGTGCTAGCCTAGCGGGAGGTCAGATTAAAGAGACCCAGTACTTC. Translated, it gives CSASLAGGQIKETQYF.

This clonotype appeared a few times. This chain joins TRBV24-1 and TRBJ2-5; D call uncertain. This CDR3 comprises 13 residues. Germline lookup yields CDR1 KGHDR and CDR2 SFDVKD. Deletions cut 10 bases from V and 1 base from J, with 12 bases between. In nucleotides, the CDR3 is TGTGCCACTGCGGATCTCCCCCAAGAGACCCAGTACTTC. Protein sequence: CATADLPQETQYF.

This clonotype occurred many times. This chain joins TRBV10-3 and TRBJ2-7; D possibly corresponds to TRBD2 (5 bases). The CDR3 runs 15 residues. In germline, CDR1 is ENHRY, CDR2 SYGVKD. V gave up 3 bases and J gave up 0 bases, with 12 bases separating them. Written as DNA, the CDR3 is TGTGCCATCAGTGATAAAAGCGGTCCCTCCTACGAGCAGTACTTC. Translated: CAISDKSGPSYEQYF.

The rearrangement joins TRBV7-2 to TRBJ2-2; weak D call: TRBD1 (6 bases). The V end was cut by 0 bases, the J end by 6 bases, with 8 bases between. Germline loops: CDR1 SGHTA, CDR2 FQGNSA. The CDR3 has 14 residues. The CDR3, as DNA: TGTGCCAGCAGCTTAGCAAGGGGGTCCGGGGAGCTGTTTTTT. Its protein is CASSLARGSGELFF.

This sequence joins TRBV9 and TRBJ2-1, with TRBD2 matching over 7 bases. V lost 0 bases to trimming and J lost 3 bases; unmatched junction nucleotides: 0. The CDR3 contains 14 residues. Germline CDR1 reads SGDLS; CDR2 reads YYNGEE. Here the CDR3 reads CASSVGTSYNEQFF. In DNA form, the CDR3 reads TGTGCCAGCAGCGTAGGGACTAGCTACAATGAGCAGTTCTTC.

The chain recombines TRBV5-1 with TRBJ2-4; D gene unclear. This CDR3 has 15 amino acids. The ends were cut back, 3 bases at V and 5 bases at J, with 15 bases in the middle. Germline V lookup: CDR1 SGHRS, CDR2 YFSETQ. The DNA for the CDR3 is TGCGCCAGCAGCTCGTTTAGCTCCGTGGAAAACATTCAGTACTTC. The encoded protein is CASSSFSSVENIQYF.

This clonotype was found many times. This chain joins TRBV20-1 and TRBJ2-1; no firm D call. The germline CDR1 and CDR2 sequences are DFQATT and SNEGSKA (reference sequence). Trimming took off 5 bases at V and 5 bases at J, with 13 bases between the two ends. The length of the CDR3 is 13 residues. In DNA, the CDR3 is TGCAGTGCTCTTAAATCTCCCAACAATGAGCAGTTCTTC. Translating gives CSALKSPNNEQFF.

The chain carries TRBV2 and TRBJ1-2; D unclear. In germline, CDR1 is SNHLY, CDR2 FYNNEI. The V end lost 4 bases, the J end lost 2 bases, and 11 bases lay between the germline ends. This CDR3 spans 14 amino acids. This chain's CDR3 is CASSVGAENYGYTF. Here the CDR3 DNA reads TGTGCCAGCAGTGTAGGCGCGGAGAACTATGGCTACACCTTC.

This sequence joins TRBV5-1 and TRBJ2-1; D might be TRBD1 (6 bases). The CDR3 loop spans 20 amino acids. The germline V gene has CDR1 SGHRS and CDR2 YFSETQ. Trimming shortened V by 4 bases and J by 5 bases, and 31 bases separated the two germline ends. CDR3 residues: CASSRTATGEPSQGNNEQFF. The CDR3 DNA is TGCGCCAGCAGCCGCACCGCGACAGGAGAACCATCGCAGGGGAACAATGAGCAGTTCTTC. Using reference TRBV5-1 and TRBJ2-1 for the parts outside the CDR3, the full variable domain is KAGVTQTPRYLIKTRGQQVTLSCSPISGHRSVSWYQQTPGQGLQFLFEYFSETQRNKGNFPGRFSGRQFSNSRSEMNVSTLELGDSALYLCASSRTATGEPSQGNNEQFFGPGTRLTVL.

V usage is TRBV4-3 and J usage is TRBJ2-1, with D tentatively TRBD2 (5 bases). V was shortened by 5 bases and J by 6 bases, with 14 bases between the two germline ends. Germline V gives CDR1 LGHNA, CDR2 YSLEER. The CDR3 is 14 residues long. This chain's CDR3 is CASSARRVSNEQFF. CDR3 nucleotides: TGCGCCAGCAGCGCCCGGCGGGTCTCCAATGAGCAGTTCTTC.

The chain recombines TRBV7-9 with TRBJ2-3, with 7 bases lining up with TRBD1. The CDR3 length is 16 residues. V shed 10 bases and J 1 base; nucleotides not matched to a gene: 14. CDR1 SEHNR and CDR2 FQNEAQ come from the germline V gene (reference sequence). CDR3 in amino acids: CAMSPELGTGTDTQYF. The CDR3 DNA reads TGTGCCATGAGCCCAGAGCTCGGGACAGGCACAGATACGCAGTATTTT.

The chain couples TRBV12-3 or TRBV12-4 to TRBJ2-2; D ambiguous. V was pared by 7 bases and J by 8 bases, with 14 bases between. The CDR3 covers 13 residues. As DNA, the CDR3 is TGTGCCAGCAAAGGCTCCCCGACGGGGGAGCTGTTTTTT. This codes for CASKGSPTGELFF.

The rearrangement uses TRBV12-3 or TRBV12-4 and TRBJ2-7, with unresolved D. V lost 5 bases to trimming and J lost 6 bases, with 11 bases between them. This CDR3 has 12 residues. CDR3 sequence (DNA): TGTGCCAGCAGTCGGCTAGGGTCCGAGCAGTACTTC. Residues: CASSRLGSEQYF.

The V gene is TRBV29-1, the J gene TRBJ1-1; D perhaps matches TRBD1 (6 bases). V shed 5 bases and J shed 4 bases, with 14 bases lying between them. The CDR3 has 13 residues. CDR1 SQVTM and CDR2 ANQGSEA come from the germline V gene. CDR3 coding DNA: TGCAGCGTTAACAGGGAAAGGAGCACTGAAGCTTTCTTT. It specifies CSVNRERSTEAFF.

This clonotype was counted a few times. The CDR3 region is CASKVPGTEAFF. As DNA, the CDR3 is TGTGCCAGCAAAGTTCCCGGGACTGAAGCTTTCTTT. This chain uses TRBV28 with TRBJ1-1; unclear D gene. V lost 7 bases and J lost 5, with 11 bases in between. The CDR3 contains 12 residues. Germline values: CDR1 MDHEN, CDR2 SYDVKM.

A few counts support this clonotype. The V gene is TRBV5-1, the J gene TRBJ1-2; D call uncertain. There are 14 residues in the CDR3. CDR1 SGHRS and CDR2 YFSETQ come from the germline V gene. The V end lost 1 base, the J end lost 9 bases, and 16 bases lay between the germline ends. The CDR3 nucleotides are TGCGCCAGCAGCTTGTCGGGCGGATCGCGGAGCTACACCTTC. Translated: CASSLSGGSRSYTF.

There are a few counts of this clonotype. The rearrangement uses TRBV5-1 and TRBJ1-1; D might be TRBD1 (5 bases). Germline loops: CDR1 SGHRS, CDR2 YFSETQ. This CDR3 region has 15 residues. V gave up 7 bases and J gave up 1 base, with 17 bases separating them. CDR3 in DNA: TGCGCCAGCGCCCTGGGAGGGGTGGCGAACACTGAAGCTTTCTTT. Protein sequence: CASALGGVANTEAFF.

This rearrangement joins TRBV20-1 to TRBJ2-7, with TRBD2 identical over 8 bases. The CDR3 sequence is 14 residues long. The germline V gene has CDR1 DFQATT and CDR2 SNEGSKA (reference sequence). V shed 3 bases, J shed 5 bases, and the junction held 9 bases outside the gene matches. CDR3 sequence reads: CSASSGTRIDEQYF. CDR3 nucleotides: TGCAGTGCTAGCTCCGGGACTAGGATAGACGAGCAGTACTTC.

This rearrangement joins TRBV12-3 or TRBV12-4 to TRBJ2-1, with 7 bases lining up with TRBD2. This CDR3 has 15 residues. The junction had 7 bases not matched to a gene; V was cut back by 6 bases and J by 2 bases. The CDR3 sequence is CASSPAGTTYNEQFF. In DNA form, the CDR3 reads TGTGCCAGCAGCCCCGCCGGGACTACCTACAATGAGCAGTTCTTC.

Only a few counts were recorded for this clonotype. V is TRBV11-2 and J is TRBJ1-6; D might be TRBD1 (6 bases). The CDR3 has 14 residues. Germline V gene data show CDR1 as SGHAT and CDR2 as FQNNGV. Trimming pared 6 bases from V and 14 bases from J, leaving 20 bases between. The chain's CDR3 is CASSNRAALGTLHF. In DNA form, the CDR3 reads TGTGCCAGCAGTAACAGGGCGGCCCTGGGAACCCTCCACTTT.

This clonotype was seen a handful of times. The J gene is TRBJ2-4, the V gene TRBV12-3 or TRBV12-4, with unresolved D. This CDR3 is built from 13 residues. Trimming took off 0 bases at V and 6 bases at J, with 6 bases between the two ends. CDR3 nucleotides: TGTGCCAGCAGTTTAGCCACGCCAAACATTCAGTACTTC. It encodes CASSLATPNIQYF.

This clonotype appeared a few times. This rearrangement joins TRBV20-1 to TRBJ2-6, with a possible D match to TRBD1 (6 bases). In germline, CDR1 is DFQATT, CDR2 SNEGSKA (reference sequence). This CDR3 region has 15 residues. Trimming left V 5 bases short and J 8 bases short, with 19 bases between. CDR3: CSALIRGLGTNVLTF. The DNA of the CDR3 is TGCAGTGCTCTAATCAGGGGTCTGGGGACCAACGTCCTGACTTTC.

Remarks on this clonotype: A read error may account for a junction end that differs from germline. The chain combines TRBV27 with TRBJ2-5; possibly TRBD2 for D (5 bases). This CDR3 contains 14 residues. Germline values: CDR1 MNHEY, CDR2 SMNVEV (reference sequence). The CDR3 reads CASSFRGALETQHF. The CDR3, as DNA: TGTGCCAGCAGTTTTCGGGGAGCGTTAGAGACCCAGCACTTC.

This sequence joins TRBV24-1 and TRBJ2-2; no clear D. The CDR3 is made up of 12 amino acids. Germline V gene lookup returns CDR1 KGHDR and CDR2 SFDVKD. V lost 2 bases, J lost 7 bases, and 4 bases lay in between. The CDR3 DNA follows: TGTGCCACCAGTGATTGGGGCGGGGAGCTGTTTTTT. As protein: CATSDWGGELFF.